These 9 T cell receptor beta chains share one sample of origin, sequenced in a study of shared T cell receptors in the human thymus. The method was immunoSEQ multiplex PCR; TCRdb's version includes in-frame clones alone and lacks a portion of them. The sample contains hundreds of thousands of clones, about 89% of which appear only once. The same data also contributed to another study, on human thymus T cells.

What was sequenced was thymocytes. The receptors originated from a boy younger than two with a congenital heart defect.

This clone occurred once. The same CDR3 arises from other DNA sequences in this sample as well. The chain employs TRBV10-3 and TRBJ2-7; no firm D call. The CDR3 extends over 12 amino acids. The germline V gene encodes CDR1 ENHRY and CDR2 SYGVKD. V was pared by 0 bases and J by 5 bases, with 5 bases between. DNA for the CDR3: TGTGCCATCAGTGAGTCTGGGCACGAGCAGTACTTC. This sequence encodes CAISESGHEQYF.

This clone was counted between two and nine times. In DNA, the CDR3 is TGTGCCAGCAGCTTGAAGGTCGACAGATACAATGAGCAGTTCTTC. It yields the protein CASSLKVDRYNEQFF. The chain carries TRBV11-1 and TRBJ2-1; D perhaps matches TRBD1 (5 bases). The germline gives CDR1 SGHAT, CDR2 FQDESV (reference sequence). Trimming took off 3 bases at V and 4 bases at J, with 13 bases between the two ends. CDR3 length equals 15 residues.

The gene calls are TRBV2 and TRBJ1-1; 8 positions match TRBD1. Trimming at V came to 0 bases and at J to 5 bases, leaving 8 bases not matched to a gene. CDR3 length: 16 amino acids. CDR1 and CDR2 (germline): SNHLY, FYNNEI. CDR3 protein: CASSEARDRMGTEAFF. The CDR3 region has the DNA TGTGCCAGCAGTGAAGCTCGGGACAGGATGGGGACTGAAGCTTTCTTT.

The chain recombines TRBV2 with TRBJ2-1; 9 nucleotides align to TRBD2. CDR1 and CDR2 (germline): SNHLY, FYNNEI. The CDR3 extends over 13 amino acids. With V trimmed by 5 bases and J by 11 bases, 7 bases remained unmatched. CDR3 DNA sequence: TGTGCCAGCAGTAGCGGGGGGTCCGGGAAGCAGTTCTTC. Translation: CASSSGGSGKQFF.

Details on this clone: Within the sample, other DNA sequences also encode this same CDR3. The rearrangement uses TRBV7-2 and TRBJ2-7; the match to TRBD2 covers 9 bases. The V gene end was trimmed by 1 base and the J gene end by 0 bases; junction bases not matched to a gene: 1. This CDR3 spans 15 amino acids. Germline CDR1 is SGHTA and CDR2 is FQGNSA. In nucleotides, the CDR3 is TGTGCCAGCAGCTTAGGACTAGCGGCCTCCTACGAGCAGTACTTC. Protein: CASSLGLAASYEQYF.

This chain links TRBV7-2 with TRBJ2-4; possible D gene TRBD2, 5 bases. V was cut by 2 bases and J by 0 bases, with 17 bases left in between. CDR1 SGHTA and CDR2 FQGNSA come from the germline V gene. The CDR3 is 18 amino acids. The CDR3 nucleotides are TGTGCCAGCAGCTTAAGGGCGGGCTCTAACCTAGCCAAAAACATTCAGTACTTC. This encodes CASSLRAGSNLAKNIQYF.

This chain joins TRBV2 and TRBJ2-5, with TRBD2 as a possible D gene (6 bases). V lost 1 base and J lost 6, with 15 bases in between. The CDR3 consists of 15 residues. Germline values: CDR1 SNHLY, CDR2 FYNNEI. The CDR3 sequence is CASSEEGLGLKTQYF. CDR3 DNA: TGTGCCAGCAGTGAAGAGGGACTGGGCTTGAAGACCCAGTACTTC.

The V gene is TRBV28, the J gene TRBJ2-7; 13 bases agree with TRBD2. The V gene's germline CDR1 is MDHEN and CDR2 SYDVKM. Trimming cost V 5 bases and J 0 bases; bases outside gene matches: 7. The CDR3 consists of 17 residues. CDR3 residues: CASSLGLAGAFSYEQYF. CDR3 nucleotide sequence: TGTGCCAGCAGTCTTGGACTAGCGGGAGCTTTCTCCTACGAGCAGTACTTC.

The rearrangement links TRBV13 to TRBJ2-7; 8 bases match TRBD2. Losses at the gene ends were 1 base for V and 2 bases for J; bases not matched to a gene: 1. Looked up from germline, CDR1 is PRHDT and CDR2 is FYEKMQ (reference sequence). The CDR3 is 14 amino acids. CDR3 in DNA: TGTGCCAGCAGCTTAGCGGGAGGGACCTACGAGCAGTACTTC. Translation: CASSLAGGTYEQYF.